This T cell receptor (beta chain) was recorded in a study of blood T cell repertoires in COVID-19. About the study: Researchers got acute and convalescent COVID-19 samples from the United States, Italy and Spain. Sources were T cells, B-cell-depleted T cells, or PBMCs; the material itself was cDNA or gDNA.

Authors' processing steps: It was from reference gene primer amplification that nucleated cell counts were estimated. TCRdb's copy holds only in-frame clones and misses some; the assay was immunoSEQ multiplex PCR. V and J calls and clone size are copied from that table; D and trimming were computed from the DNA. The sample carries just under 55,000 clones, 80% to 85% recorded once. The ends were cut back, 0 bases at V and 7 bases at J, with 19 bases in the middle. The CDR3 is 17 residues long. The germline V gene has CDR1 MNHNS and CDR2 SASEGT. This TCR was sampled from a woman in her sixties or seventies with acute or convalescent COVID-19. The specimen sequenced was peripheral blood. The V and J genes are TRBV6-1 and TRBJ1-5, with a possible D match to TRBD1 (6 bases). The CDR3 region has the DNA TGTGCCAGCAGTGAAGCGCAGTCGGGGGGCGCCGGGCAGCCCCAGCATTTT. Translation gives CASSEAQSGGAGQPQHF.